This T cell receptor beta chain emerged from a study of blood T cell repertoires in COVID-19. TCRdb's table, derived via immunoSEQ multiplex PCR, lists solely in-frame clones and lacks some. The table shows 60,000 or so clones, with approximately 90% occurring only once. CDR1 is SEHNR and CDR2 is FQNEAQ in the germline V gene (reference sequence). V was shortened by 4 bases and J by 0 bases, with 7 bases between the two germline ends. The CDR3 has 13 residues. The sequencing sample was made of peripheral blood. The chain uses TRBV7-9 and TRBJ2-7; D not resolved. The source of this sequence is a human donor with active COVID-19. The donor label of this sample is uncertain. The CDR3 nucleotides read TGTGCCAGCAGCTCCCCGAGCTCCTACGAGCAGTACTTC. It is translated as CASSSPSSYEQYF.